This is a list of T cell receptor beta chains from one sample in a study of Graves' ophthalmopathy and Graves' hyperthyroidism. TCRdb independently ran MiXCR on the multiplex PCR reads; one entry per CDR3 protein. The table has about 380,000 distinct CDR3 sequences, 15% seen once. The sequenced material came from peripheral blood. These receptors were collected from a woman aged 18 to 35 with stable Graves' hyperthyroidism. Each CDR3 is given with its conserved first and last residue. D genes are given only for firm matches. Part of the rows lack a size; the others show once, few, many or a class for expanded clones.

TGTGCCAGCAGTGAAGAACAAATTTGGACTTCTGAAGCTTTCTTT | CASSEEQIWTSEAFF | TRBJ1-1 | TRBV25-1 | NA | 15 | many
TGTGCCAGCAGCGTACCCAGAATGGACACTGAAGCTTTCTTT | CASSVPRMDTEAFF | TRBJ1-1 | TRBV6-1 | NA | 14 | many
TGTGCCAGCAGTGAAGAGTTTCAGCAGAATTCACCCCTCCACTTT | CASSEEFQQNSPLHF | TRBJ1-6 | TRBV2 | NA | 15 | many
TGTGCCGGCTACTCGTTAGCCAAAAACATTCAGTACTTC | CAGYSLAKNIQYF | TRBJ2-4 | TRBV2 | NA | 13 | NA
TGTGCCAGCAGTGAAGCACCGCCAGGCTCGACCTACGAGCAGTACTTC | CASSEAPPGSTYEQYF | TRBJ2-7 | TRBV2 | NA | 16 | many
TGTGCCAGCAGCCATCCGGGGGTTCAAGAGACCCAGTACTTC | CASSHPGVQETQYF | TRBJ2-5 | TRBV12-3/TRBV12-4 | NA | 14 | few
TGTGCCAGCAGCGCCACAGGTACCGAGCAGTACTTC | CASSATGTEQYF | TRBJ2-7 | TRBV7-6 | NA | 12 | many
TGTGCCAGCAACTTAGACTACTCCTACGAGCAGTACTTC | CASNLDYSYEQYF | TRBJ2-7 | TRBV2 | NA | 13 | many
TGTGCCACCCGAAGTTGGTTGGGATCGGGACAGAACTCTGGGGCCAACGTCCTGACTTTC | CATRSWLGSGQNSGANVLTF | TRBJ2-6 | TRBV19 | TRBD1 | 20 | NA
TGTGCCAGTAGTATCCCAGGGTTGGGCAAAAACATTAAGTACTTC | CASSIPGLGKNIKYF | TRBJ2-4 | TRBV19 | NA | 15 | few
TGTGCCAGCAGTGTGGGACAGGCGACCTACGAGCAGTACTTC | CASSVGQATYEQYF | TRBJ2-7 | TRBV6-1 | TRBD1 | 14 | many
TGTGCCAGCAGCCCCCCCCCTAGTTTCGGGGAGCTGTTTTTT | CASSPPPSFGELFF | TRBJ2-2 | TRBV6-2/TRBV6-3 | NA | 14 | many
TGTGCCAGCAGCCCACTAGCGGGAGCCTCCTACGAGCAGTACTTC | CASSPLAGASYEQYF | TRBJ2-7 | TRBV4-2 | TRBD2 | 15 | NA
TGTGCCAGCAGCGTAGTGGGACAGCCACTTTCGGCTTTCTTT | CASSVVGQPLSAFF | TRBJ1-1 | TRBV9 | TRBD1 | 14 | many
TGTGCCAGCAGTGAAGCTGCGCAGGGGGCTGCCTACGAGCAGTACTTC | CASSEAAQGAAYEQYF | TRBJ2-7 | TRBV6-1 | TRBD1 | 16 | many
TGCAGCGTGCCCGGGGCGGGGGTGGTGGAGACCCAGTACTTC | CSVPGAGVVETQYF | TRBJ2-5 | TRBV29-1 | TRBD2 | 14 | many
TGTGCCAGCAGTTACTCGTTTCTAGCGGGGGGAGAGACCCAGTACTTC | CASSYSFLAGGETQYF | TRBJ2-5 | TRBV6-5 | TRBD2 | 16 | many
TGTGCCAGCAGTGCAAACCCACGGACGTCTGGTGGCTACACCTTC | CASSANPRTSGGYTF | TRBJ1-2 | TRBV6-1 | NA | 15 | few
TGTGCCAGCAGACCTGAGTTCACCAACTATGGCTACACCTTC | CASRPEFTNYGYTF | TRBJ1-2 | TRBV2 | NA | 14 | NA
TGCAGTGCCCTAACAGGGGGTTCCTACGAGCAGTACTTC | CSALTGGSYEQYF | TRBJ2-7 | TRBV20-1 | TRBD1 | 13 | few
TGCGCCAGCAGCCAACCCGGCAGATCCTACGAGCAGTACTTC | CASSQPGRSYEQYF | TRBJ2-7 | TRBV4-1 | NA | 14 | many
TGTGCCAGCAACCAAAAGCCGGCGGATCAAGAGACCCAGTACTTC | CASNQKPADQETQYF | TRBJ2-5 | TRBV6-1 | NA | 15 | NA
TGTGCCAGTAGTCCTCTTCGGGGGAGGGTCTCTAACTATGGCTACACCTTC | CASSPLRGRVSNYGYTF | TRBJ1-2 | TRBV19 | NA | 17 | few
TGTGCCAGTAGTATCTCCCACAGTAGCACTGAAGCTTTCTTT | CASSISHSSTEAFF | TRBJ1-1 | TRBV19 | NA | 14 | NA
TGTGCCAGTAGTACCGGGACCCCCACCGGGGAGCTGTTTTTT | CASSTGTPTGELFF | TRBJ2-2 | TRBV19 | NA | 14 | many
TGTGCCAGCAGTCGGGGGGCGGCAGATACGCAGTATTTT | CASSRGAADTQYF | TRBJ2-3 | TRBV27 | NA | 13 | few
TGTGCCAGCAGTGATATACAGGGCCGCTATGGCTACACCTTC | CASSDIQGRYGYTF | TRBJ1-2 | TRBV2 | NA | 14 | many
TGCAGCGTTGACCGTGAGGGGGAGTGGGCTTTCTTT | CSVDREGEWAFF | TRBJ1-1 | TRBV29-1 | NA | 12 | NA
TGTGCCACCGTAACACAGGGATTGGTTGGCTACACCTTC | CATVTQGLVGYTF | TRBJ1-2 | TRBV6-1 | NA | 13 | many
TGTGCCAGCCTGAGGACAGGCAACACTGAAGCTTTCTTT | CASLRTGNTEAFF | TRBJ1-1 | TRBV6-1 | TRBD1 | 13 | many
TGTGCCACTAGGGGGACTGGCTACACCTTC | CATRGTGYTF | TRBJ1-2 | TRBV19 | NA | 10 | many
TGTGCCAGCAGTTACCAGGGCCCTAATGAAAAACTGTTTTTT | CASSYQGPNEKLFF | TRBJ1-4 | TRBV6-5 | NA | 14 | NA
TGTGCCAGCAGCGTAGTGGACAAGGGGGACACTGAAGCTTTCTTT | CASSVVDKGDTEAFF | TRBJ1-1 | TRBV9 | NA | 15 | many
TGTGCCACCAGCGGCAGGGGATTAGGTCAGCCCCAGCATTTT | CATSGRGLGQPQHF | TRBJ1-5 | TRBV15 | NA | 14 | NA
TGTGCCAGCAGTTACGTGGCAGGGGAGGAGATTGAAGCTTTCTTT | CASSYVAGEEIEAFF | TRBJ1-1 | TRBV6-5 | NA | 15 | NA
TGTGCCAGCCGACCTAGAAGCTCTGGGGCCAACGTCCTGACTTTC | CASRPRSSGANVLTF | TRBJ2-6 | TRBV27 | NA | 15 | many
TGTGCCAGCAGCTTATGGTCGGGGGTTAACACCGGGGAGCTGTTTTTT | CASSLWSGVNTGELFF | TRBJ2-2 | TRBV11-2 | NA | 16 | few
TGTGCCAGCTCACCACCAGGGTCGGGCTATGGCTACACCTTC | CASSPPGSGYGYTF | TRBJ1-2 | TRBV18 | NA | 14 | many
TGCGCCAGCAGCCAAGTGCCGACGTCCACTGAAGCTTTCTTT | CASSQVPTSTEAFF | TRBJ1-1 | TRBV4-1 | NA | 14 | NA
TGTGCCAGCAGTACGGACAGGGCTTCCTACGAGCAGTACTTC | CASSTDRASYEQYF | TRBJ2-7 | TRBV12-3/TRBV12-4 | TRBD1 | 14 | many
TGTGCCAGCAGCTTGGGGAGTACTAACTATGGCTACACCTTC | CASSLGSTNYGYTF | TRBJ1-2 | TRBV5-5 | NA | 14 | NA
TGTGCCAGCAGCTCCTACAGGGCGAGTTTCACTGAAGCTTTCTTT | CASSSYRASFTEAFF | TRBJ1-1 | TRBV7-8 | NA | 15 | NA
TGCAGTGCTAGTCATCTAGCGGGGGCCTACTACGAGCAGTACTTC | CSASHLAGAYYEQYF | TRBJ2-7 | TRBV20-1 | TRBD2 | 15 | many
TGTGCCAGCAGCCTTGGGGACGATCCTAACACTGAAGCTTTCTTT | CASSLGDDPNTEAFF | TRBJ1-1 | TRBV7-6 | NA | 15 | many